The sequence of this T cell receptor beta chain was determined in a study of blood T cell repertoires in COVID-19. Clones were read by immunoSEQ multiplex PCR, and TCRdb kept only the in-frame ones, dropping some. The table has roughly 150,000 clones, 75% to 90% seen once. This CDR3 comprises 13 residues. Trimming took 8 bases from V and 11 from J; bases not matched to a gene: 13. The germline CDR1 and CDR2 sequences are SGHTA and FQGNSA. Sequenced: peripheral blood. This sequence was found in a woman in her thirties or forties with acute or convalescent COVID-19. This chain connects TRBV7-2 to TRBJ2-3, with 7 bases that match TRBD2. CDR3 region: CASSPSPGTMQYF. CDR3 sequence (DNA): TGTGCCAGCTCCCCCTCGCCCGGGACTATGCAGTATTTT. Full variable domain (outside the CDR3, taken from reference TRBV7-2 and TRBJ2-3): GAGVSQSPSNKVTEKGKDVELRCDPISGHTALYWYRQSLGQGLEFLIYFQGNSAPDKSGLPSDRFSAERTGGSVSTLTIQRTQQEDSAVYLCASSPSPGTMQYFGPGTRLTVL.